The clone carrying this T cell receptor beta chain was counted only a few times. Noted treatment: oral pan-JAK inhibitor, 5-10 mg twice daily. The data were taken from a study of CD8+ T cells in alopecia areata. After isolation, RNA underwent reverse transcription to generate cDNA as the sequencing template. TCRdb's table, derived via immunoSEQ multiplex PCR, lists solely in-frame clones and lacks some. The sample consists of 110,000 or so clones, roughly 63% of them appearing once. The CDR3 totals 10 residues. Germline CDR1 and CDR2: SQVTM and ANQGSEA. Trimming removed 5 bases from V and 12 bases from J; junction bases left unmatched: 3.

This clonotype originated in a human donor with alopecia areata. Sequenced material: CD8+ T cells sorted from blood, taken at week 4, from a patient treated with tofacitinib. V and J are TRBV29-1 and TRBJ2-1; 8 bases agree with TRBD2. This CDR3 is CSVPGGGQFF. The CDR3, as DNA: TGCAGCGTTCCCGGGGGGGGGCAGTTCTTC.